Below are 17 T cell receptor beta chains sequenced from a single sample in a study of blood T cell repertoires in COVID-19. Produced via immunoSEQ multiplex PCR; TCRdb's table is partial and in-frame only. Here the sample spans about 180,000 clones, around 83% being singletons. Sequences were obtained from peripheral blood. These TCRs come from a woman in her 70s with COVID-19, enrolled during active disease.

The chain combines TRBV19 with TRBJ2-1; TRBD1 might be the D (6 bases). The germline V gene encodes CDR1 LNHDA and CDR2 SQIVND (reference sequence). Trimming left V 4 bases short and J 8 bases short, with 18 bases between. The CDR3 runs to 15 residues. The DNA of the CDR3 is TGTGCCAGTAGTACCTTGGACAGATCCCGGGATGAGCAGTTCTTC. This encodes CASSTLDRSRDEQFF.

The chain employs TRBV7-2 and TRBJ2-7; tentative D call: TRBD1 (6 bases). The CDR3 consists of 14 residues. The V and J ends lost 4 bases and 0 bases respectively, with 10 bases between them. Germline values: CDR1 SGHTA, CDR2 FQGNSA. The CDR3 DNA follows: TGTGCCAGCAGCTCCTTGACAGGCTCCTACGAGCAGTACTTC. Translated, it gives CASSSLTGSYEQYF.

CDR3 loop: CASSKGQAATNEKLFF. The CDR3 DNA is TGTGCCAGCAGTAAAGGACAGGCGGCAACTAATGAAAAACTGTTTTTT. This chain links TRBV2 with TRBJ1-4; TRBD1 matches at 7 bases. Trimming at V came to 5 bases and at J to 0 bases, leaving 6 bases not matched to a gene. Germline V CDR1 and CDR2: SNHLY, FYNNEI. CDR3 length: 16 residues.

CDR3 nucleotide sequence: TGTGCCTGGAGTCCGGGGACTTATCAGCCCCAGCATTTT. Amino acids: CAWSPGTYQPQHF. The chain combines TRBV30 with TRBJ1-5; perhaps TRBD1 as D (5 bases). Germline CDR1 GTSNPN, CDR2 SVGIG (reference sequence). Trimming cost V 2 bases and J 5 bases, with 10 bases left between them. CDR3 length equals 13 residues. Filled out from reference TRBV30 and TRBJ1-5, the complete variable domain reads SQTIHQWPATLVQPVGSPLSLECTVEGTSNPNLYWYRQAAGRGLQLLFYSVGIGQISSEVPQNLSASRPQDRQFILSSKKLLLSDSGFYLCAWSPGTYQPQHFGDGTRLSIL.

The J gene is TRBJ2-1, the V gene TRBV7-2; D call uncertain. CDR3 length: 15 amino acids. V was cut by 1 base and J by 6 bases, with 13 bases left in between. The germline V gene encodes CDR1 SGHTA and CDR2 FQGNSA. CDR3 sequence: CASSLGGPILNEQFF. The DNA for the CDR3 is TGTGCCAGCAGCTTAGGAGGTCCTATCCTCAATGAGCAGTTCTTC.

The rearrangement links TRBV7-2 to TRBJ1-1; tentatively, D is TRBD1 (6 bases). With 0 bases removed from V and 5 bases from J, the gap between germline ends came to 16 bases. Germline values: CDR1 SGHTA, CDR2 FQGNSA. CDR3 length equals 16 residues. CDR3: CASSLAPPTGLTEAFF. CDR3 DNA: TGTGCCAGCAGCTTAGCTCCTCCGACAGGATTGACTGAAGCTTTCTTT.

This clone has a single count. V is TRBV5-1 and J is TRBJ2-3, with 11 bases lining up with TRBD2. The CDR3 contains 16 residues. Germline V gives CDR1 SGHRS, CDR2 YFSETQ. After removal of 3 bases from V and 2 bases from J, the junction contained 5 bases not matched to a gene. The CDR3 protein is CASSSTSGGITDTQYF. CDR3 DNA sequence: TGCGCCAGCAGCTCAACTAGCGGGGGTATCACAGATACGCAGTATTTT. The full variable domain, with the rest looked up from reference TRBV5-1 and TRBJ2-3, is KAGVTQTPRYLIKTRGQQVTLSCSPISGHRSVSWYQQTPGQGLQFLFEYFSETQRNKGNFPGRFSGRQFSNSRSEMNVSTLELGDSALYLCASSSTSGGITDTQYFGPGTRLTVL.

This chain joins TRBV28 and TRBJ2-7, with 7 bases aligning to TRBD1. The CDR3 totals 13 residues. V gave up 8 bases and J gave up 1 base; unmatched junction bases: 5. Germline assignment: CDR1 MDHEN and CDR2 SYDVKM. In DNA form, the CDR3 reads TGTGCCAGCTTCCTACAGGGGTCCTACGAGCAGTACTTC. Residues: CASFLQGSYEQYF.

DNA for the CDR3: TGTGCCAGTAGTACCTCGCGGGGGCCGGGTACTGCTCAGCCCCAGCATTTT. This sequence encodes CASSTSRGPGTAQPQHF. The chain is built from TRBV19 and TRBJ1-5; possible D gene TRBD1, 6 bases. The CDR3 is 17 residues long. V lost 4 bases and J 6 bases, leaving 22 bases between the germline ends. The germline gives CDR1 LNHDA, CDR2 SQIVND (reference sequence).

The chain combines TRBV29-1 with TRBJ2-2; D not resolved. The CDR3 spans 13 residues. CDR1 is SQVTM, CDR2 ANQGSEA, per germline. Between the trimmed V and J ends, which lost 5 bases and 0 bases, there was a span of 7 bases. The CDR3 sequence: CSVLRSNTGELFF. CDR3 sequence (DNA): TGCAGCGTTCTCAGATCGAACACCGGGGAGCTGTTTTTT.

This sequence joins TRBV19 and TRBJ2-2, with D maybe TRBD2 (5 bases). Germline V gives CDR1 LNHDA, CDR2 SQIVND (reference sequence). There are 14 residues in the CDR3. V lost 7 bases, J lost 7 bases, and 16 bases lay in between. CDR3 loop: CASTPGRASGELFF. CDR3 DNA sequence: TGTGCCAGTACCCCTGGGAGAGCAAGCGGGGAGCTGTTTTTT.

The J gene is TRBJ1-4, the V gene TRBV28; D is ambiguous. V dropped 6 bases and J dropped 14 bases, with 19 bases sitting between them. Germline lookup yields CDR1 MDHEN and CDR2 SYDVKM. The CDR3 is made up of 13 amino acids. CDR3 nucleotide sequence: TGTGCCAGCAGCTTCTCTACAAGGACTCAGCTGTTTTTT. It translates to CASSFSTRTQLFF.

The CDR3 bases are TGCGCCAGCAGCCAAGTACACCCGGGACAATACGAGCAGTACTTC. The encoded protein is CASSQVHPGQYEQYF. The chain employs TRBV4-1 and TRBJ2-7; tentatively, D is TRBD1 (6 bases). Deletions cut 1 base from V and 4 bases from J, with 14 bases between. The CDR3 length is 15 residues. Per germline, CDR1 MGHRA and CDR2 YSYEKL.

The V and J genes are TRBV30 and TRBJ1-3, with D uncertain. This CDR3 has 14 residues. Germline loops: CDR1 GTSNPN, CDR2 SVGIG (reference sequence). V was cut by 5 bases and J by 0 bases, with 11 bases left in between. The CDR3 here is CAWLRSRSGNTIYF. The CDR3 coding sequence is TGTGCCTGGCTCAGGTCCCGCTCTGGAAACACCATATATTTT.

The gene calls are TRBV5-4 and TRBJ1-2; D is undetermined. The length of the CDR3 is 16 residues. The germline CDR1 and CDR2 sequences are SGHNT and YYREEE (reference sequence). Trimming removed 5 bases at V and 1 base at J, with 18 bases between. CDR3 sequence (DNA): TGTGCCAGCAGTAGCACAAAAGAGGGCCTTAACTATGGCTACACCTTC. This gives the protein CASSSTKEGLNYGYTF.

This clone was observed a handful of times. The chain employs TRBV19 and TRBJ2-1; 10 nucleotides agree with TRBD2. CDR3 length: 16 residues. CDR1 is LNHDA, CDR2 SQIVND, per germline (reference sequence). J gave up 8 bases and V 5 bases, and 12 bases lay outside the gene matches. CDR3 DNA sequence: TGTGCCAGTAGTCCGGCACGACTAGCGGGTCGCGATGAGCAGTTCTTC. Encoded protein: CASSPARLAGRDEQFF.

The rearrangement joins TRBV7-3 to TRBJ2-2; possibly TRBD1 for D (6 bases). Germline values: CDR1 SGHTA, CDR2 FQGTGA. The CDR3 is made up of 15 amino acids. V was cut by 5 bases and J by 7 bases, with 17 bases left in between. CDR3 sequence: CASSQSTGYGGELFF. In nucleotides, the CDR3 is TGTGCCAGCAGCCAATCAACAGGGTACGGCGGGGAGCTGTTTTTT.